These 20 T cell receptor beta chains share one sample of origin, sequenced in a study of blood T cells in healthy people across ages. Primers used in a second PCR of about 6 to 11 cycles were a sample-barcoded 5' primer and a J-beta primer mix. MiXCR was run by TCRdb on the 5' RACE reads, yielding one entry per CDR3 protein. In the table there are about 1.8 million distinct CDR3 sequences, about 50% of which are singletons. Sequences were obtained from blood. The source is a woman aged 40 to 55 in good health.

The chain links TRBV15 to TRBJ1-1; weak D call: TRBD1 (6 bases). Trimming pared 1 base from V and 3 bases from J, leaving 12 bases between. Germline CDR1 and CDR2: LNHNV and YYDKDF (reference sequence). The CDR3 loop spans 15 amino acids. The CDR3 sequence is CATSRGAGVDTEAFF. DNA for the CDR3: TGTGCCACCAGCAGAGGGGCAGGGGTGGACACTGAAGCTTTCTTT. Full variable domain (rest looked up from reference TRBV15 and TRBJ1-1): DAMVIQNPRYQVTQFGKPVTLSCSQTLNHNVMYWYQQKSSQAPKLLFHYYDKDFNNEADTPDNFQSRRPNTSFCFLDIRSPGLGDTAMYLCATSRGAGVDTEAFFGQGTRLTVV.

V usage is TRBV3-1 and J usage is TRBJ1-5; 8 bases are a match to TRBD1. The CDR3 runs 15 residues. Germline CDR1 reads LGHDT; CDR2 reads YNNKEL (reference sequence). Unmatched junction bases numbered 7, after V lost 3 bases and J lost 6 bases. CDR3: CASSQGQGASQPQHF. Here the CDR3 DNA reads TGTGCCAGCAGCCAGGGCCAGGGGGCAAGTCAGCCCCAGCATTTT. Full variable domain (missing parts from reference TRBV3-1 and TRBJ1-5): DTAVSQTPKYLVTQMGNDKSIKCEQNLGHDTMYWYKQDSKKFLKIMFSYNNKELIINETVPNRFSPKSPDKAHLNLHINSLELGDSAVYFCASSQGQGASQPQHFGDGTRLSIL.

This clonotype has a handful of counts. The chain links TRBV20-1 to TRBJ1-2, with 7 bases matching TRBD1. The J segment lost 2 bases and the V segment lost 0 bases, leaving 9 bases of the junction unmatched. The germline V gene encodes CDR1 DFQATT and CDR2 SNEGSKA (reference sequence). CDR3 length: 16 amino acids. In nucleotides, the CDR3 is TGCAGTGCTAGAGATGTTCGAGACAGGGAAAACTATGGCTACACCTTC. It codes for CSARDVRDRENYGYTF.

The rearrangement uses TRBV5-6 and TRBJ2-7; no reliable D call. The germline V and J ends were trimmed by 1 base and 2 bases, with 13 bases remaining between them. CDR3 length: 15 residues. CDR1 is SGHDT, CDR2 YYEEEE, per germline. The CDR3 DNA follows: TGTGCCAGCAGCTTGATCACCACCGGCCCCTACGAGCAGTACTTC. Protein product: CASSLITTGPYEQYF.

This rearrangement joins TRBV9 to TRBJ2-1; D possibly corresponds to TRBD2 (6 bases). Trimming took 4 bases from V and 8 from J, leaving 13 bases between them. Germline CDR1 reads SGDLS; CDR2 reads YYNGEE. This CDR3 has 13 residues. CDR3 DNA sequence: TGTGCCAGCAGCACCAGACTAGTAGATGAGCAGTTCTTC. Amino acid sequence: CASSTRLVDEQFF.

The V and J genes are TRBV7-2 and TRBJ1-4, with D possibly matching TRBD1 (5 bases). This CDR3 is 15 amino acids long. Germline CDR1 reads SGHTA; CDR2 reads FQGNSA. Trimming stripped 5 bases from V and 6 bases from J, with 16 bases between. CDR3 sequence (DNA): TGTGCCAGCAGCCCGGGACCCGAATCACATGAAAAACTGTTTTTT. Translation gives CASSPGPESHEKLFF.

In its sample, this clonotype was seen a few times. This chain uses TRBV5-1 with TRBJ2-3; D is perhaps TRBD1 (6 bases). CDR3 size: 17 residues. Germline V CDR1 and CDR2: SGHRS, YFSETQ. With 4 bases removed from V and 4 bases from J, the gap between germline ends came to 22 bases. CDR3 coding DNA: TGCGCCAGCAGCGCGGCCGTAACAGGGAGCAGCGCAGATACGCAGTATTTT. Translating gives CASSAAVTGSSADTQYF.

The chain combines TRBV2 with TRBJ2-7; no reliable D call. V lost 0 bases to trimming and J lost 3 bases, with 6 bases between them. The germline V gene encodes CDR1 SNHLY and CDR2 FYNNEI. The CDR3 sequence is 13 residues long. The CDR3 reads CASSEALYYEQYF. CDR3 DNA sequence: TGTGCCAGCAGTGAAGCGCTCTACTACGAGCAGTACTTC.

V gene TRBV6-2 or TRBV6-3 combines with J gene TRBJ2-7; 7 nucleotides line up with TRBD2. From germline, CDR1 is MNHEY and CDR2 SVGEGT. This CDR3 has 14 amino acids. J gave up 5 bases and V 6 bases, and 10 bases lay outside the gene matches. The DNA of the CDR3 is TGTGCCAGCAGCCCGGGGGGAGAGAGAAACGAGCAGTACTTC. This encodes CASSPGGERNEQYF.

The gene calls are TRBV2 and TRBJ2-1; D gene uncertain. V was cut by 6 bases and J by 6 bases, with 9 bases left in between. Germline CDR1 reads SNHLY; CDR2 reads FYNNEI. The CDR3 runs 12 residues. This chain's CDR3 is CASRTDGNEQFF. The CDR3 nucleotides are TGTGCCAGCAGAACCGATGGCAATGAGCAGTTCTTC.

The sample holds a few counts of this clonotype. The chain links TRBV20-1 to TRBJ1-4; tentatively, D is TRBD1 (6 bases). This CDR3 is built from 14 residues. Germline V CDR1 and CDR2: DFQATT, SNEGSKA (reference sequence). V lost 6 bases, J lost 6 bases, and 17 bases lay in between. CDR3 residues: CSANNRDTDEKLFF. CDR3 bases: TGCAGTGCAAATAACCGGGACACCGATGAAAAACTGTTTTTT.

The CDR3 loop reads CASSYFGDYEQYF. CDR3 coding DNA: TGTGCCAGCAGTTACTTCGGGGACTACGAGCAGTACTTC. V gene TRBV6-2 or TRBV6-3 combines with J gene TRBJ2-7; TRBD2 is a possible D gene (5 bases). V was cut by 1 base and J by 3 bases, with 7 bases left in between. Germline lookup yields CDR1 MNHEY and CDR2 SVGEGT. This CDR3 spans 13 amino acids.

The chain combines TRBV5-1 with TRBJ1-2, with D unresolved. The V gene's germline CDR1 is SGHRS and CDR2 YFSETQ. Trimming took off 0 bases at V and 6 bases at J, with 12 bases between the two ends. The CDR3 has 14 residues. In DNA, the CDR3 is TGCGCCAGCAGCTTGGACCCAGGCATTGATGGCTACACCTTC. Its protein product is CASSLDPGIDGYTF.

The chain employs TRBV20-1 and TRBJ2-3, with a possible D match to TRBD1 (5 bases). Germline lookup yields CDR1 DFQATT and CDR2 SNEGSKA (reference sequence). V was cut by 0 bases and J by 2 bases, with 9 bases left in between. This CDR3 spans 14 amino acids. The CDR3, as DNA: TGCAGTGCTAGAGATCAGGGTCTCACAGATACGCAGTATTTT. Its protein product is CSARDQGLTDTQYF.

The chain couples TRBV7-2 to TRBJ1-1; D is uncertain. Per the germline V gene, CDR1 is SGHTA and CDR2 is FQGNSA. The CDR3 is made up of 13 amino acids. The V end was cut by 7 bases, the J end by 1 base, with 10 bases between. As DNA, the CDR3 is TGTGCCAGCACCCTGACAAGGAACACTGAAGCTTTCTTT. Amino acid sequence: CASTLTRNTEAFF.

CDR3 sequence: CASTMSGVVPGVGTDTQYF. The CDR3 DNA reads TGTGCCAGCACCATGAGCGGAGTAGTCCCAGGGGTAGGCACAGATACGCAGTATTTT. The J gene is TRBJ2-3, the V gene TRBV27, with D perhaps TRBD1 (6 bases). CDR1 and CDR2 (germline): MNHEY, SMNVEV (reference sequence). V was clipped by 7 bases and J by 1 base, with 27 bases between them. The CDR3 spans 19 residues.

This clonotype appeared a few times. The chain employs TRBV6-5 and TRBJ2-3; D is tentatively TRBD1 or TRBD2 (5 bases each). There are 15 residues in the CDR3. Trimming stripped 0 bases from V and 1 base from J, with 8 bases between. Per germline, CDR1 MNHEY and CDR2 SVGAGI. CDR3 protein: CASSYSGTRTDTQYF. CDR3 DNA: TGTGCCAGCAGTTACTCGGGGACCCGCACAGATACGCAGTATTTT.

This clonotype was seen a few times. The chain recombines TRBV29-1 with TRBJ2-1; 13 bases fit TRBD2. CDR1 and CDR2 (germline): SQVTM, ANQGSEA. This CDR3 contains 15 residues. V was clipped by 6 bases and J by 4 bases; unmatched bases: 6. CDR3 sequence: CSVTSGLAGYNEQFF. In DNA, the CDR3 is TGCAGCGTCACTTCGGGACTAGCGGGGTACAATGAGCAGTTCTTC.

This chain uses TRBV7-8 with TRBJ2-5; D perhaps matches TRBD2 (5 bases). Germline V gene data show CDR1 as SGHVS and CDR2 as FQNEAQ. V dropped 6 bases and J dropped 5 bases, with 16 bases sitting between them. CDR3 size: 14 residues. CDR3 amino acids: CASSFNRGVETQYF. The CDR3 DNA sequence: TGTGCCAGCAGTTTTAACCGGGGAGTGGAGACCCAGTACTTC.

V usage is TRBV21-1 and J usage is TRBJ2-7; TRBD2 was called by the table and not checked on the DNA. With the DNA end fitting TRBJ2-5 better, the J assignment may be wrong. TRBV21-1 is labeled a pseudogene. The CDR3 loop spans 13 amino acids. CDR3 protein: CASTGVKGETQYF. CDR3 DNA sequence: TGTGCCAGCACTGGAGTAAAGGGAGAGACCCAGTACTTC.